These 32 T cell receptor beta chains share one sample of origin, sequenced in a study of identical twins. TCRdb independently ran MiXCR on the 5' RACE reads; one entry per CDR3 protein. The table includes 650,000 to 800,000 distinct CDR3 sequences, 8.5% to 9% detected once. Separately, the same data were catalogued under a study of yellow fever vaccine responses in identical twins.

Sequencing was carried out using PBMCs. All receptors derive from a young woman in good health.

This clonotype was recorded many times. The chain recombines TRBV10-3 with TRBJ2-5, with D possibly TRBD2 on 7 matching bases. V was trimmed by 6 bases and J by 0 bases, leaving 11 bases between them. This CDR3 is built from 14 residues. The germline gives CDR1 ENHRY, CDR2 SYGVKD. DNA for the CDR3: TGTGCCATCAGCCCGGGGGGCAACCAAGAGACCCAGTACTTC. It encodes CAISPGGNQETQYF.

The chain links TRBV12-3 or TRBV12-4 to TRBJ1-4; D is ambiguous. There are 13 residues in the CDR3. V lost 6 bases and J 4 bases, leaving 9 bases between the germline ends. The DNA for the CDR3 is TGTGCCAGCAGCCCCCCCGGTAATGAAAAACTGTTTTTT. Translation gives CASSPPGNEKLFF.

This clonotype was counted between two and nine times. The V and J genes are TRBV30 and TRBJ1-5; TRBD1 might be the D (5 bases). With 2 bases removed from V and 5 bases from J, the gap between germline ends came to 13 bases. CDR1 GTSNPN and CDR2 SVGIG come from the germline V gene (reference sequence). The CDR3 is 14 residues long. CDR3: CAWSLGQGDQPQHF. CDR3 DNA sequence: TGTGCCTGGAGTTTAGGCCAGGGAGATCAGCCCCAGCATTTT.

The chain has TRBV6-2 or TRBV6-3 and TRBJ2-5; 12 bases map to TRBD1. CDR1 and CDR2 from the germline V gene are MNHEY and SVGEGT. There are 17 residues in the CDR3. Trimming cost V 0 bases and J 5 bases; bases outside gene matches: 7. CDR3 coding DNA: TGTGCCAGCAGTTACTCCTGGGGACAGGGGGCTCAGGAGACCCAGTACTTC. This gives the protein CASSYSWGQGAQETQYF.

Concerning this clonotype itself: This may arise from a read error, as a much more abundant clone is one base away. The chain combines TRBV11-2 with TRBJ2-7; no firm D call. Trimming removed 0 bases at V and 1 base at J, with 4 bases between. Germline-derived CDR1 and CDR2 are SGHAT and FQNNGV. CDR3 length: 13 residues. CDR3 bases: TGTGCCAGCAGCTTAGAACAGTCCTACGAGCAGTACTTC. Protein sequence: CASSLEQSYEQYF.

At least ten counts were recorded for this clonotype. This chain links TRBV10-3 with TRBJ1-2, with a weak D call TRBD1 (6 bases). The CDR3 consists of 17 residues. Germline CDR1 and CDR2: ENHRY and SYGVKD. V was pared by 0 bases and J by 6 bases, with 20 bases between. Written as DNA, the CDR3 is TGTGCCATCAGTGAGTCGTCTTTGGGGGGCGGTTCGGATGGCTACACCTTC. Translating it yields CAISESSLGGGSDGYTF.

This clonotype has just a few counts. The chain carries TRBV6-1 and TRBJ2-5; 9 positions match TRBD2. The CDR3 consists of 15 residues. In germline, CDR1 is MNHNS, CDR2 SASEGT. V lost 1 base, J lost 2 bases, and 2 bases stayed unmatched. This chain's CDR3 is CASSEEGLAQETQYF. CDR3 coding DNA: TGTGCCAGCAGTGAAGAGGGACTAGCACAAGAGACCCAGTACTTC.

This clonotype was seen a few times. The chain recombines TRBV29-1 with TRBJ2-5; D gene uncertain. This CDR3 comprises 13 residues. Per germline, CDR1 SQVTM and CDR2 ANQGSEA. V lost 6 bases and J 1 base, leaving 12 bases between the germline ends. The CDR3 loop is CSVPGPRQETQYF. The CDR3 nucleotides are TGCAGCGTGCCTGGACCCCGCCAAGAGACCCAGTACTTC. Filled out from reference TRBV29-1 and TRBJ2-5, the complete variable domain reads SAVISQKPSRDICQRGTSLTIQCQVDSQVTMMFWYRQQPGQSLTLIATANQGSEATYESGFVIDKFPISRPNLTFSTLTVSNMSPEDSSIYLCSVPGPRQETQYFGPGTRLLVL.

This clonotype was recorded many times. The V call is TRBV5-6, the J call TRBJ2-7, with D unclear. V lost 6 bases to trimming and J lost 0 bases, with 13 bases between them. CDR1 and CDR2 (germline): SGHDT, YYEEEE. The CDR3 is made up of 14 amino acids. The CDR3 sequence: CASNQLQSSYEQYF. CDR3 bases: TGTGCCAGCAACCAGTTGCAGAGCTCCTACGAGCAGTACTTC.

This clonotype was seen ten or more times. The chain carries TRBV27 and TRBJ1-1, with D unclear. Trimming left V 1 base short and J 3 bases short, with 6 bases between. Looked up from germline, CDR1 is MNHEY and CDR2 is SMNVEV (reference sequence). The CDR3 has 13 residues. The DNA of the CDR3 is TGTGCCAGCAGTTTATGGGCCGACACTGAAGCTTTCTTT. Protein sequence: CASSLWADTEAFF.

This sequence joins TRBV29-1 and TRBJ1-1; D ambiguous. Trimming stripped 4 bases from V and 6 bases from J, with 12 bases between. Germline V gives CDR1 SQVTM, CDR2 ANQGSEA. The CDR3 is made up of 12 amino acids. In DNA, the CDR3 is TGCAGCGTTGGGGGTTCGACCCCTGAAGCTTTCTTT. This gives the protein CSVGGSTPEAFF.

This clonotype has ten or more counts. The J gene is TRBJ2-7, the V gene TRBV11-2; 11 bases are a match to TRBD1. CDR1 is SGHAT, CDR2 FQNNGV, per germline. V was pared by 6 bases and J by 0 bases, with 16 bases of the junction left unmatched. The CDR3 consists of 19 residues. CDR3 DNA: TGTGCCAGCAGTTTGGGACAGGGGGGTCGGTCTTCGAGCTCCTACGAGCAGTACTTC. Amino acids: CASSLGQGGRSSSSYEQYF.

The chain uses TRBV28 and TRBJ2-5, with D perhaps assigned TRBD1 or TRBD2 (5 bases each). The CDR3 length is 17 residues. V shed 6 bases and J shed 1 base, with 21 bases lying between them. Germline values: CDR1 MDHEN, CDR2 SYDVKM. The CDR3 DNA reads TGTGCCAGCAGAACTCACCGGGACGCTGTGCTCCAAGAGACCCAGTACTTC. It yields the protein CASRTHRDAVLQETQYF.

The table lists this clonotype with many counts. The chain is built from TRBV7-8 and TRBJ1-2; D gene uncertain. CDR1 is SGHVS and CDR2 is FQNEAQ in the germline V gene. The CDR3 contains 15 residues. V lost 2 bases to trimming and J lost 4 bases, with 14 bases between them. The chain's CDR3 is CASSLTLGNFYGYTF. CDR3 DNA: TGTGCCAGCAGCTTAACTTTGGGGAATTTCTATGGCTACACCTTC.

This clonotype was observed many times. This chain joins TRBV25-1 and TRBJ2-3, with unresolved D. The CDR3 runs to 13 residues. The germline V gene has CDR1 MGHDK and CDR2 SYGVNS. Trimming shortened V by 1 base and J by 4 bases, and 6 bases separated the two germline ends. The CDR3 region has the DNA TGTGCCAGCAGTGAATCTTCCCCAGATACGCAGTATTTT. Encoded protein: CASSESSPDTQYF.

Notes on this clonotype: An end of the junction differs from the germline gene, which may be a read error. The chain carries TRBV7-7 and TRBJ2-7; the D is unclear. Germline assignment: CDR1 SSHAT and CDR2 FNYEAQ (reference sequence). This CDR3 has 13 amino acids. The CDR3 protein is CASSPRPLGEQYF. The CDR3 DNA sequence: TGTGCTAGCAGCCCCCGACCGCTAGGCGAGCAGTACTTC. The full variable domain, in which reference TRBV7-7 and TRBJ2-7 provide the parts outside the CDR3, is GAGVSQSPRYKVTKRGQDVTLRCDPISSHATLYWYQQALGQGPEFLTYFNYEAQPDKSGLPSDRFSAERPEGSISTLTIQRTEQRDSAMYRCASSPRPLGEQYFGPGTRLTVT.

This clonotype was counted many times. The chain couples TRBV5-6 to TRBJ2-2; D possibly matches TRBD1 or TRBD2 (5 bases each). From germline, CDR1 is SGHDT and CDR2 YYEEEE. Trimming left V 2 bases short and J 1 base short, with 9 bases between. The CDR3 is 15 residues long. CDR3 region: CASSFRDGNTGELFF. The DNA for the CDR3 is TGTGCCAGCAGCTTCCGGGACGGGAACACCGGGGAGCTGTTTTTT.

There are a few counts of this clonotype. This chain joins TRBV12-3 or TRBV12-4 and TRBJ1-6, with D tentatively TRBD1 (5 bases). This CDR3 has 13 residues. V was clipped by 8 bases and J by 5 bases, with 10 bases between them. This CDR3 reads CASRDRDNSPLHF. The CDR3 DNA is TGTGCCAGCCGGGACCGAGATAATTCACCCCTCCACTTT.

This clonotype was picked up many times. The chain recombines TRBV12-3 or TRBV12-4 with TRBJ2-3, with a weak D call TRBD2 (5 bases). This CDR3 spans 13 amino acids. Trimming shortened V by 2 bases and J by 4 bases, and 7 bases separated the two germline ends. The CDR3 protein is CASSLRGADTQYF. For the CDR3, the DNA is TGTGCCAGCAGTTTACGGGGAGCAGATACGCAGTATTTT.

The rearrangement joins TRBV19 to TRBJ2-5; no clear D gene. The CDR3 loop spans 12 amino acids. The V end lost 6 bases, the J end lost 2 bases, and 7 bases lay between the germline ends. Per the germline V gene, CDR1 is LNHDA and CDR2 is SQIVND (reference sequence). This CDR3 reads CASSQEQETQYF. The CDR3 region has the DNA TGTGCCAGTAGCCAGGAGCAAGAGACCCAGTACTTC.

The V and J genes are TRBV7-9 and TRBJ2-3, with 12 bases aligning to TRBD2. Looked up from germline, CDR1 is SEHNR and CDR2 is FQNEAQ (reference sequence). Trimming removed 1 base from V and 5 bases from J; junction bases left unmatched: 7. This CDR3 region has 17 residues. CDR3 residues: CASSLGSWTSGKDTQYF. The CDR3 nucleotides read TGTGCCAGCAGCTTAGGATCGTGGACTAGCGGGAAAGATACGCAGTATTTT. Combining the CDR3 with reference TRBV7-9 and TRBJ2-3 gives the whole variable domain DTGVSQNPRHKITKRGQNVTFRCDPISEHNRLYWYRQTLGQGPEFLTYFQNEAQLEKSRLLSDRFSAERPKGSFSTLEIQRTEQGDSAMYLCASSLGSWTSGKDTQYFGPGTRLTVL.

This clonotype was observed at least ten times. The chain employs TRBV7-2 and TRBJ1-3; D is unresolved. There are 13 residues in the CDR3. CDR1 is SGHTA and CDR2 is FQGNSA in the germline V gene. The ends were cut back, 3 bases at V and 8 bases at J, with 11 bases in the middle. CDR3 nucleotides: TGTGCCAGCAGCTTTAAACCCGGGGACACCATATATTTT. Protein product: CASSFKPGDTIYF.

This rearrangement joins TRBV27 to TRBJ1-1; D is unclear. V lost 1 base and J 1 base, leaving 13 bases between the germline ends. This CDR3 contains 16 residues. Germline CDR1 MNHEY, CDR2 SMNVEV (reference sequence). The CDR3: CASSLYPEGSNTEAFF. DNA of the CDR3: TGTGCCAGCAGTTTATATCCTGAGGGCTCGAACACTGAAGCTTTCTTT.

V and J are TRBV27 and TRBJ2-2; tentatively, D is TRBD1 (5 bases). Per the germline V gene, CDR1 is MNHEY and CDR2 is SMNVEV (reference sequence). The length of the CDR3 is 13 residues. Trimming took off 8 bases at V and 3 bases at J, with 10 bases between the two ends. In nucleotides, the CDR3 is TGTGCCAGCGGACCGACAGACACCGGGGAGCTGTTTTTT. Amino acid sequence: CASGPTDTGELFF.

The chain is built from TRBV6-4 and TRBJ2-1, with D tentatively TRBD1 (6 bases). The CDR3 is 13 residues long. Germline lookup yields CDR1 MRHNA and CDR2 SNTAGT. Trimming cost V 2 bases and J 11 bases, with 13 bases left between them. DNA for the CDR3: TGTGCCAGCAGTGACACACGGACAGAAAAGCAGTTCTTC. It yields the protein CASSDTRTEKQFF.

There are a few counts of this clonotype. This rearrangement joins TRBV28 to TRBJ2-1; D may be TRBD1 or TRBD2 (5 bases each). V lost 4 bases and J lost 8, with 15 bases in between. From germline, CDR1 is MDHEN and CDR2 SYDVKM. The length of the CDR3 is 14 residues. DNA of the CDR3: TGTGCCAGCAGTTCATACCGGGACCCGGATGAGCAGTTCTTC. The encoded protein is CASSSYRDPDEQFF.

This clonotype was found a few times. This chain connects TRBV20-1 to TRBJ1-4; D ambiguous. The V end was cut by 2 bases, the J end by 5 bases, with 9 bases between. The CDR3 is made up of 13 amino acids. From germline, CDR1 is DFQATT and CDR2 SNEGSKA (reference sequence). Written as DNA, the CDR3 is TGCAGTGCTAGAACGCCCAAAAATGAAAAACTGTTTTTT. This encodes CSARTPKNEKLFF.

A few counts support this clonotype. The J gene is TRBJ1-5, the V gene TRBV11-2; D might be TRBD1 (6 bases). Trimming shortened V by 4 bases and J by 7 bases, and 11 bases separated the two germline ends. The CDR3 runs to 13 residues. Germline lookup yields CDR1 SGHAT and CDR2 FQNNGV. CDR3 nucleotide sequence: TGTGCCAGCAGCTCCGGACAGATCCAGCCCCAGCATTTT. Its protein product is CASSSGQIQPQHF.

This clonotype has only a few counts. This chain uses TRBV6-2 or TRBV6-3 with TRBJ2-7; D might be TRBD1 or TRBD2, each matching 5 bases. Germline V gene data show CDR1 as MNHEY and CDR2 as SVGEGT. The germline V and J ends were trimmed by 2 bases and 2 bases, with 13 bases remaining between them. CDR3 length: 15 residues. CDR3 DNA sequence: TGTGCCAGCAGTTACCTACCAGGGAGTACCTACGAGCAGTACTTC. Protein: CASSYLPGSTYEQYF.

This clonotype appeared a few times. The genes are TRBV4-3 and TRBJ2-7; either TRBD1 or TRBD2 may fit D (5 bases each). Germline assignment: CDR1 LGHNA and CDR2 YSLEER. The CDR3 is 15 residues long. Trimming stripped 0 bases from V and 3 bases from J, with 12 bases between. The CDR3 spells CASSQDPQGVYEQYF. DNA of the CDR3: TGCGCCAGCAGCCAAGACCCCCAGGGAGTCTACGAGCAGTACTTC.

The chain recombines TRBV2 with TRBJ2-7; D gene uncertain. CDR1 SNHLY and CDR2 FYNNEI come from the germline V gene. Trimming stripped 6 bases from V and 4 bases from J, with 10 bases between. This CDR3 comprises 12 residues. The CDR3 DNA sequence: TGTGCCAGCAGCGCCGGGTTTTACGAGCAGTACTTC. Protein: CASSAGFYEQYF.

The chain combines TRBV15 with TRBJ2-2; D is uncertain. The germline gives CDR1 LNHNV, CDR2 YYDKDF (reference sequence). The CDR3 is 13 amino acids. The V end lost 3 bases, the J end lost 6 bases, and 8 bases lay between the germline ends. CDR3 amino acids: CATSSTRSGELFF. In DNA, the CDR3 is TGTGCCACCAGCAGTACAAGGTCCGGGGAGCTGTTTTTT.